This is a list of T cell receptor beta chains from one sample in a study of CD4 T cells in relation to SARS-CoV-2 and coronaviruses. No antigen has been identified for these receptors. Method: immunoSEQ multiplex PCR; TCRdb's copy keeps in-frame clones and lacks some. This table has roughly 20,000 clones, roughly 62% appearing once. Sequencing used CD4+ T cells from PBMCs, cultured in vitro. Every receptor here comes from a human donor in good health. The CDR3 runs from the conserved cysteine through the conserved F or W. The D gene is left open where the match is weak. A row's size may be missing; if present it is once, few, many or a size class.

once	TRBJ2-3	TRBV7-8	.	TGTGCCAGCACGGAGGGGCCCACAGATACGCAGTATTTT	CASTEGPTDTQYF
once	TRBJ2-2	TRBV4-1	TRBD2	TGCGCCAGCAGCCAAGGTTTGCGGGGGGTCGTCCCCGGGGAGCTGTTTTTT	CASSQGLRGVVPGELFF
.	TRBJ1-1	TRBV2	.	TGTGCCAGCAGTGAACGGCAAGGCGGGAACACTGAAGCTTTCTTT	CASSERQGGNTEAFF
.	TRBJ1-1	TRBV19	TRBD1	TGTGCCAGTAGTAAGGACAGGGACGGGGAAGCTTTCTTT	CASSKDRDGEAFF
.	TRBJ1-1	TRBV6-2/TRBV6-3	.	TGTGCCAGCAGTAAAGCAGGGTCGGGCCCCACTGAAGCTTTCTTT	CASSKAGSGPTEAFF
few	TRBJ1-5	TRBV4-3	.	TGCGCCAGCAGCCAAGGGTTTGATCAGCCCCAGCATTTT	CASSQGFDQPQHF
.	TRBJ2-1	TRBV7-7	.	TGTGCCAGCAGCTTAGATCGGCTAGATGAGCAGTTCTTC	CASSLDRLDEQFF
.	TRBJ2-5	TRBV5-5	.	TGTGCCAGCAGCTTCCAGGGATGGGGAGAGACCCAGTACTTC	CASSFQGWGETQYF
few	TRBJ2-3	TRBV29-1	.	TGCAGCGTCCCTGTGGGGGTTAGCACAGATACGCAGTATTTT	CSVPVGVSTDTQYF
.	TRBJ1-2	TRBV5-1	.	TGCGCCAGCACTGTCGATGGAGGGGAGGCCTATGGCTACACCTTC	CASTVDGGEAYGYTF
few	TRBJ1-2	TRBV4-3	.	TGCGCCAGCAGCCAAGATCCGGGACAATTTTTTGTCACCTTC	CASSQDPGQFFVTF
few	TRBJ1-6	TRBV30	TRBD1	TGTGCCTGGAGCTACGGCAGGGGGGATTCACCCCTCCACTTT	CAWSYGRGDSPLHF
few	TRBJ2-5	TRBV4-1	.	TGCGCCAGCAGCCGGACGGGGGCCGACAAAGAGACCCAGTACTTC	CASSRTGADKETQYF
.	TRBJ2-7	TRBV14	.	TGTGCCAGCAGCCAGTTGCGGGGCCCGGCGGGCGAGCAGTACTTC	CASSQLRGPAGEQYF
.	TRBJ1-2	TRBV6-2/TRBV6-3	.	TGTGCCAGCAGTTCCACCAGGGAATCCTATGGCTACACCTTC	CASSSTRESYGYTF
.	TRBJ2-2	TRBV5-1	TRBD2	TGCGCCAGCAGCTTGGCCCCGGGGGGACGGACCGGGGAGCTGTTTTTT	CASSLAPGGRTGELFF
.	TRBJ2-3	TRBV12-3/TRBV12-4	.	TGTGCCAGCAGCCCTTCAGGCTCAGATACGCAGTATTTT	CASSPSGSDTQYF
few	TRBJ1-2	TRBV5-1	.	TGCGCCAGCAGCTTGGACGTGCAGGTTAACTATGGCTACACCTTC	CASSLDVQVNYGYTF
.	TRBJ2-3	TRBV5-4	TRBD2	TGTGCCAGCAGCTTGCCACAGGCCGGCGGGAGGTTTAGAGATACGCAGTATTTT	CASSLPQAGGRFRDTQYF
once	TRBJ2-7	TRBV2	TRBD2	TGTGCCAGCTCAAGCGGGGCTTACCCATACGAGCAGTACTTC	CASSSGAYPYEQYF
.	TRBJ2-3	TRBV18	.	TGTGCCAGCTCAGCTCGAGGGGGGACAGATACGCAGTATTTT	CASSARGGTDTQYF
.	TRBJ2-2	TRBV7-8	TRBD2	TGTGCCAGCAGCCCCCGACTAGCCACCGGGGAGCTGTTTTTT	CASSPRLATGELFF
few	TRBJ1-5	TRBV19	TRBD1	TGTGCCAGTAGTCCGACAGGGAGAGTCCTGGACAATCAGCCCCAGCATTTT	CASSPTGRVLDNQPQHF
.	TRBJ1-6	TRBV19	.	TGTGCCAGTAGTCCAGGGGTTAATTCACCCCTCCACTTT	CASSPGVNSPLHF
few	TRBJ1-3	TRBV19	TRBD1	TGTGCCAGTAGCAAGACAGGGACCTCTGGAAACACCATATATTTT	CASSKTGTSGNTIYF
.	TRBJ1-1	TRBV4-3	TRBD1	TGCGCCAGCAGCCCTACGACAGGGAGGGCTGAAGCTTTCTTT	CASSPTTGRAEAFF
.	TRBJ2-5	TRBV7-7	.	TGTGCCAGCAGCTATAGACTGCAAGAGACCCAGTACTTC	CASSYRLQETQYF
.	TRBJ2-5	TRBV5-1	.	TGCGCCAGCAGCTTTCGGCTAGCCGAACACCAAGAGACCCAGTACTTC	CASSFRLAEHQETQYF
.	TRBJ2-3	TRBV30	TRBD2	TGTGCCTGGAGTCCATCTAGCGGGTTCCGCACAGATACGCAGTATTTT	CAWSPSSGFRTDTQYF
once	TRBJ1-6	TRBV21-1	.	TGTGCCAGCAGCACAGAAGATACAGGGAGGAATAATTCACCCCTCCACTTT	CASSTEDTGRNNSPLHF
.	TRBJ2-3	TRBV24-1	TRBD2	TGTGCCACCGCTCGGGGGGATGTAGATACGCAGTATTTT	CATARGDVDTQYF
.	TRBJ1-5	TRBV10-2	TRBD1	TGCGCCAGCAAAAAACAGGGGGCGGGCCAGCCCCAGCATTTT	CASKKQGAGQPQHF
.	TRBJ2-7	TRBV7-9	.	TGTGCCAGCAGCTTAGGTTTGTGGGCGCACTCCTACGAGCAGTACTTC	CASSLGLWAHSYEQYF
.	TRBJ1-1	TRBV7-2	.	TGTGCCAGCAGCATTAGTTGGACTGGGCGGATGAACACTGAAGCTTTCTTT	CASSISWTGRMNTEAFF
few	TRBJ2-2	TRBV5-1	.	TGCGCCAGCAGCTTGTTTAGCGGAACGAACACCGGGGAGCTGTTTTTT	CASSLFSGTNTGELFF
.	TRBJ2-3	TRBV12-3/TRBV12-4	.	TGTGCCAGCAGTTCGGGGACGACAGATACGCAGTATTTT	CASSSGTTDTQYF
.	TRBJ2-2	TRBV3-1/TRBV3-2	.	TGTGCCAGCAGCCAGGCGGGAAGAAACACCGGGGAGCTGTTTTTT	CASSQAGRNTGELFF
.	TRBJ1-2	TRBV5-5	.	TGTGCCAGCAGCTCGTTTCAGAACTATGGCTACACCTTC	CASSSFQNYGYTF
.	TRBJ2-1	TRBV7-2	TRBD1	TGTGCCAGCAGCTTAGGACAGGGGGCTGGGTATGAGCAGTTCTTC	CASSLGQGAGYEQFF
.	TRBJ2-5	TRBV2	.	TGTGCCAGCAGTGAAGAGGCAGTACAAGAGACCCAGTACTTC	CASSEEAVQETQYF
.	TRBJ1-4	TRBV28	.	TGTGCCAGCAGTTCGTCAGGGGCCTCTTATGAAAAACTGTTTTTT	CASSSSGASYEKLFF
.	TRBJ2-1	TRBV7-6	TRBD2	TGTGCCAGCAGCCCTATTGCGGGACTAGCGGACTCCTACAATGAGCAGTTCTTC	CASSPIAGLADSYNEQFF
few	TRBJ1-1	TRBV4-1	.	TGCGCCAGCAGCCAAGACATGCGGGCCACTGAAGCTTTCTTT	CASSQDMRATEAFF
.	TRBJ1-1	TRBV11-2	TRBD1	TGTGCCAGCAGTACAGGGGGGAACACTGAAGCTTTCTTT	CASSTGGNTEAFF
.	TRBJ1-2	TRBV5-4	TRBD1	TGTGCCAGCAGCTTAATCCGGGACAGGGGCGTTGGCTATGGCTACACCTTC	CASSLIRDRGVGYGYTF
.	TRBJ2-5	TRBV20-1	TRBD2	TGCAGTGCTAGTGACACGGGATGGCTAGCGGGGGGAGAGACCCAGTACTTC	CSASDTGWLAGGETQYF
.	TRBJ2-6	TRBV6-5	.	TGTGCCAGCAGGGACACTTACTCTGGGGCCAACGTCCTGACTTTC	CASRDTYSGANVLTF
.	TRBJ2-3	TRBV7-2	.	TGTGCCAGCAGCCCAGGGGGTAGCGGGAAGTACACAGATACGCAGTATTTT	CASSPGGSGKYTDTQYF
.	TRBJ1-2	TRBV5-6	TRBD1	TGTGCCAGCAGCTTGGAAAGGGGGCTGTGGGCTGGCTACACCTTC	CASSLERGLWAGYTF
few	TRBJ1-3	TRBV3-1/TRBV3-2	.	TGTGCCAGCAGCCAAGGGGAGGCTGGAAACACCATATATTTT	CASSQGEAGNTIYF
few	TRBJ2-3	TRBV5-1	TRBD2	TGCGCCAGCAGCCCGGGGGGAGGTTGGGGCACAGATACGCAGTATTTT	CASSPGGGWGTDTQYF
few	TRBJ2-5	TRBV14	.	TGTGCCAGCAGCCAACTCCCCTCCTGGAGAGCCGGCCAAGAGACCCAGTACTTC	CASSQLPSWRAGQETQYF